The following is a T cell receptor (beta chain) sequence with its context. Its antigen is unknown. The sample is drawn from a study of cytomegalovirus exposure and HLA in healthy donors. The study ran its PCR with 60 Vbeta and 13 Jbeta primers. The table came from immunoSEQ multiplex PCR; TCRdb's copy has only in-frame clones and leaves some out. The sample lists around 67,000 clones, roughly four fifths seen once, with more than 7% in the top ten. Findings of the study overall: TCR beta chains numbering more than 150 were designated cytomegalovirus-associated.

The germline V and J ends were trimmed by 0 bases and 3 bases, with 9 bases remaining between them. CDR1 is MGHRA, CDR2 YSYEKL, per germline. The length of the CDR3 is 15 residues. The specimen was PBMCs. This sequence originates from a woman in her twenties or thirties in good health and CMV-seropositive. The rearrangement joins TRBV4-1 to TRBJ1-5, with D possibly being TRBD1 (5 bases). The DNA of the CDR3 is TGCGCCAGCAGCCAAGAGGGGGGTCACAATCAGCCCCAGCATTTT. It codes for CASSQEGGHNQPQHF.